This T cell receptor beta chain was sequenced for a study of cytomegalovirus exposure and HLA in healthy donors. Whole-study results and caveats: The study flagged approximately 180 TCR beta chains as cytomegalovirus-associated. In a later analysis, first-cohort TCR clusters were found to tend to co-occur in the 130 or so validation repertoires. Many donors shared some public TCRs, even though most TCR sequences were rare. Using the classifier, cytomegalovirus status was reportedly diagnosed with high specificity and sensitivity.

Turning to this clone: Its cognate antigen is unknown.

The ends were cut back, 2 bases at V and 7 bases at J, with 17 bases in the middle. The CDR3 is 16 residues long. In germline, CDR1 is MGHRA, CDR2 YSYEKL. Assay used: immunoSEQ multiplex PCR; TCRdb lists only in-frame clones, some missing. This table has 70,000 to 80,000 clones, 94% appearing once. The chain combines TRBV4-1 with TRBJ2-2; possibly TRBD1 for D (6 bases). Sequencing was performed on PBMCs. The clonotype originates from a woman between 18 and 30 years old in good health and CMV-seronegative. The CDR3 DNA follows: TGCGCCAGCAGCCAATTACAGGGTTCTGGGGTCGGGGAGCTGTTTTTT. This encodes CASSQLQGSGVGELFF.